The present TCR beta chain was sequenced within a study of CD8 T cells in ankylosing spondylitis. In TCRdb, the 5' RACE reads were re-called with MiXCR into one record per CDR3 protein. The data contain approximately 150,000 distinct CDR3 sequences, around 8.9% of them singletons. This CDR3 has 13 amino acids. Germline V gene sequence: CDR1 SGHNT, CDR2 YYREEE (reference sequence). The V gene lost 7 bases and the J gene lost 0 bases, with 10 bases spanning the gap. Sequencing was performed on blood, either unsorted or a sorted T cell fraction (not recorded which). The TCR originated in a female donor with ankylosing spondylitis or in good health (not recorded which). J is TRBJ2-5 and V is TRBV5-4; D is unclear. The CDR3 loop is CASQVRDQETQYF. CDR3 coding DNA: TGTGCCAGCCAAGTTCGGGACCAAGAGACCCAGTACTTC.